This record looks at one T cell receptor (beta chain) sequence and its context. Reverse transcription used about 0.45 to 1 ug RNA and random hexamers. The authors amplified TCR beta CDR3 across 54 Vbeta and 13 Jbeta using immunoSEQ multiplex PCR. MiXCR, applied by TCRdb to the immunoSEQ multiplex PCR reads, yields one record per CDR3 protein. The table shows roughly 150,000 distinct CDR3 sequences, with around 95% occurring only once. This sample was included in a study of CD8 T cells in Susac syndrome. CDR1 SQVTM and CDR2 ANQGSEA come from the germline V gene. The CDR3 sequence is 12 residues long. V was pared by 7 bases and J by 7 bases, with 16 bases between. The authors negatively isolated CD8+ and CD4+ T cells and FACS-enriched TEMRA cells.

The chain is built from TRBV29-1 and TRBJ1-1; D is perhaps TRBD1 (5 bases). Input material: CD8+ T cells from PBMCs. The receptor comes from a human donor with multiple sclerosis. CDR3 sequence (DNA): TGCAGCGCCTTAAAGCCGGGGGTTGAAGCTTTCTTT. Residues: CSALKPGVEAFF. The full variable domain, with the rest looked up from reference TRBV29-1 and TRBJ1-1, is SAVISQKPSRDICQRGTSLTIQCQVDSQVTMMFWYRQQPGQSLTLIATANQGSEATYESGFVIDKFPISRPNLTFSTLTVSNMSPEDSSIYLCSALKPGVEAFFGQGTRLTVV.